The next 23 T cell receptor beta chains were all read from a single sample in a study of T-cell memory formation after mild COVID-19. From the 5' RACE reads, TCRdb called clonotypes with MiXCR, one entry per CDR3 protein. The sample lists 450,000 or so distinct CDR3 sequences, more than 20% occurring once. The sample was PBMCs or a T cell subset sorted from them (not recorded which). Receptor source: an adult woman who had mild COVID-19 (a few samples of this study predate the infection). Cell type and time point are not known.

This clonotype turned up a few times. V and J are TRBV28 and TRBJ2-3, with TRBD2 matching 12 bases. Per the germline V gene, CDR1 is MDHEN and CDR2 is SYDVKM. The CDR3 is 16 amino acids. J gave up 2 bases and V 5 bases, and 5 bases lay outside the gene matches. CDR3 bases: TGTGCCAGCAGTGCCAGACTAGCGGGGGTCACAGATACGCAGTATTTT. As protein: CASSARLAGVTDTQYF.

The genes are TRBV6-2 or TRBV6-3 and TRBJ1-2; possible D gene TRBD1, 5 bases. Trimming removed 4 bases at V and 1 base at J, with 19 bases between. Germline V gene sequence: CDR1 MNHEY, CDR2 SVGEGT. CDR3 length: 17 amino acids. CDR3 protein: CASSWRRPTDFNYGYTF. CDR3 nucleotide sequence: TGTGCCAGCAGTTGGCGTAGGCCGACAGATTTTAACTATGGCTACACCTTC.

The chain couples TRBV11-3 to TRBJ2-1; D remains unclear. The CDR3 loop spans 18 amino acids. V was shortened by 0 bases and J by 0 bases, with 15 bases between the two germline ends. CDR1 is SGHNT, CDR2 YENEEA, per germline. CDR3 nucleotide sequence: TGTGCCAGCAGCTTAGAACAGTACCCACGAAGCTCCTACAATGAGCAGTTCTTC. Translation gives CASSLEQYPRSSYNEQFF.

The V and J genes are TRBV12-3 or TRBV12-4 and TRBJ2-3; tentatively, D is TRBD2 (6 bases). V lost 5 bases, J lost 5 bases, and 17 bases lay in between. The CDR3 has 15 amino acids. Written as DNA, the CDR3 is TGTGCCAGCAGTCCAGTACAGCTCGGGGGAGATACGCAGTATTTT. It is translated as CASSPVQLGGDTQYF.

The V call is TRBV20-1, the J call TRBJ2-7; D is undetermined. Trimming shortened V by 2 bases and J by 3 bases, and 20 bases separated the two germline ends. CDR1 and CDR2 (germline): DFQATT, SNEGSKA (reference sequence). The CDR3 runs to 16 residues. CDR3 bases: TGCAGTGCTAGATACCAAACCGGGTCCTTTTTCTACGAGCAGTACTTC. This sequence encodes CSARYQTGSFFYEQYF.

The V gene is TRBV7-8, the J gene TRBJ1-5; D may be TRBD1 (6 bases). V was clipped by 5 bases and J by 6 bases, with 20 bases between them. Germline CDR1 reads SGHVS; CDR2 reads FQNEAQ. This CDR3 has 16 residues. The CDR3 DNA is TGTGCCAGCAGCCCTGGGGGGCAGGGGAGGGTTCAGCCCCAGCATTTT. As protein: CASSPGGQGRVQPQHF. Full variable domain (remainder filled in from reference TRBV7-8 and TRBJ1-5): GAGVSQSPRYKVAKRGQDVALRCDPISGHVSLFWYQQALGQGPEFLTYFQNEAQLDKSGLPSDRFFAERPEGSVSTLKIQRTQQEDSAVYLCASSPGGQGRVQPQHFGDGTRLSIL.

The chain joins TRBV4-2 to TRBJ2-3; no firm D call. The germline gives CDR1 LGHNA, CDR2 YNFKEQ. The V end lost 4 bases, the J end lost 6 bases, and 11 bases lay between the germline ends. CDR3 length: 13 amino acids. The DNA of the CDR3 is TGTGCCAGCAGCCTTAATCAATGGGATACGCAGTATTTT. It translates to CASSLNQWDTQYF.

The V and J genes are TRBV12-3 or TRBV12-4 and TRBJ1-2; D gene unclear. This CDR3 comprises 13 residues. Trimming took 0 bases from V and 4 from J, leaving 6 bases between them. The DNA for the CDR3 is TGTGCCAGCAGTTTAGCGGCAGTCTATGGCTACACCTTC. Amino acid sequence: CASSLAAVYGYTF.

The chain has TRBV10-3 and TRBJ2-2, with TRBD1 matching over 8 bases. The germline V gene encodes CDR1 ENHRY and CDR2 SYGVKD. V was clipped by 3 bases and J by 9 bases; unmatched bases: 6. The CDR3 contains 14 residues. The DNA of the CDR3 is TGTGCCATCAGTGACCCGGACAGGGCAAGGGAGCTGTTTTTT. Translating gives CAISDPDRARELFF.

This clonotype was observed a few times. The gene calls are TRBV20-1 and TRBJ1-2, with D maybe TRBD1 (5 bases). From germline, CDR1 is DFQATT and CDR2 SNEGSKA (reference sequence). The CDR3 extends over 13 amino acids. V dropped 4 bases and J dropped 6 bases, with 15 bases sitting between them. CDR3 residues: CSANRAAGNGYTF. The CDR3 DNA reads as TGCAGTGCTAATCGGGCGGCAGGGAATGGCTACACCTTC.

This clonotype was found a few times. V gene TRBV27 combines with J gene TRBJ2-2; D not resolved. CDR3 length: 12 residues. CDR1 and CDR2 from the germline V gene are MNHEY and SMNVEV (reference sequence). V lost 2 bases and J lost 6, with 4 bases in between. In nucleotides, the CDR3 is TGTGCCAGCAGTTTACTTTCCGGGGAGCTGTTTTTT. Protein product: CASSLLSGELFF.

This clonotype has more than one count but fewer than ten. J is TRBJ2-1 and V is TRBV6-1; D is undetermined. The CDR3 is 10 residues long. Trimming removed 3 bases from V and 9 bases from J, with 3 bases in between. The germline gives CDR1 MNHNS, CDR2 SASEGT. The CDR3 is CASSDPEQFF. CDR3 nucleotide sequence: TGTGCCAGCAGTGACCCTGAGCAGTTCTTC.

There are a few counts of this clonotype. The chain recombines TRBV24-1 with TRBJ1-2; D is unresolved. Trimming pared 3 bases from V and 5 bases from J, leaving 6 bases between. Germline V lookup: CDR1 KGHDR, CDR2 SFDVKD. CDR3 size: 12 residues. For the CDR3, the DNA is TGTGCCACCAGTGATCGGATTTATGGCTACACCTTC. This encodes CATSDRIYGYTF.

This clonotype appeared many times. V gene TRBV5-1 combines with J gene TRBJ2-2; possibly TRBD1 for D (6 bases). V shed 1 base and J shed 0 bases, with 7 bases lying between them. The CDR3 contains 15 residues. The germline V gene has CDR1 SGHRS and CDR2 YFSETQ. The DNA of the CDR3 is TGCGCCAGCAGCTTGCAGGGGTCGAACACCGGGGAGCTGTTTTTT. This encodes CASSLQGSNTGELFF.

The chain combines TRBV24-1 with TRBJ2-1; possibly TRBD1 for D (6 bases). Germline V lookup: CDR1 KGHDR, CDR2 SFDVKD. The V end lost 3 bases, the J end lost 5 bases, and 16 bases lay between the germline ends. This CDR3 comprises 16 residues. The chain's CDR3 is CATSDPEAGENNEQFF. CDR3 coding DNA: TGTGCCACCAGTGATCCTGAGGCAGGGGAAAACAATGAGCAGTTCTTC.

This clonotype was picked up many times. The DNA of the CDR3 is TGTGCCAGCAGCGTAGTGGGACTCCTCTACGAGCAGTACTTC. Encoded protein: CASSVVGLLYEQYF. The chain recombines TRBV9 with TRBJ2-7, with D tentatively TRBD2 (6 bases). V was clipped by 0 bases and J by 3 bases, with 10 bases between them. This CDR3 comprises 14 residues. Germline CDR1 and CDR2: SGDLS and YYNGEE.

The rearrangement links TRBV28 to TRBJ2-3, with 7 positions matching TRBD1. CDR3 length: 15 residues. Germline V CDR1 and CDR2: MDHEN, SYDVKM. V lost 4 bases and J lost 7; bases outside the gene matches: 11. This CDR3 reads CASSSPGTATHTQYF. CDR3 sequence (DNA): TGTGCCAGCAGTTCGCCCGGGACAGCGACACATACGCAGTATTTT. Based on the CDR3 plus reference TRBV28 and TRBJ2-3, the full variable domain is DVKVTQSSRYLVKRTGEKVFLECVQDMDHENMFWYRQDPGLGLRLIYFSYDVKMKEKGDIPEGYSVSREKKERFSLILESASTNQTSMYLCASSSPGTATHTQYFGPGTRLTVL.

The chain carries TRBV12-3 or TRBV12-4 and TRBJ2-7; 14 bases agree with TRBD2. The CDR3 runs 15 residues. V lost 6 bases to trimming and J lost 2 bases; unmatched junction nucleotides: 3. The CDR3 here is CASRPTSGRAYEQYF. CDR3 nucleotide sequence: TGTGCCAGCAGGCCGACTAGCGGGAGGGCCTACGAGCAGTACTTC.

This clonotype was picked up one time. This chain uses TRBV11-1 with TRBJ2-7; possible D gene TRBD2, 7 bases. The germline V and J ends were trimmed by 6 bases and 6 bases, with 18 bases remaining between them. Germline V lookup: CDR1 SGHAT, CDR2 FQDESV (reference sequence). This CDR3 region has 14 residues. The CDR3 protein is CASRPPEGGREQYF. The CDR3 DNA sequence: TGTGCCAGCAGGCCTCCTGAGGGGGGGCGCGAGCAGTACTTC.

This clonotype has a count of ten or more. The chain uses TRBV14 and TRBJ2-1; 9 positions match TRBD2. V was pared by 4 bases and J by 5 bases, with 6 bases of the junction left unmatched. This CDR3 region has 15 residues. Germline V lookup: CDR1 SGHDN, CDR2 FVKESK. The DNA for the CDR3 is TGTGCCAGCAGCCTGTTAGCGGGAGTCCACAATGAGCAGTTCTTC. It encodes CASSLLAGVHNEQFF.

There are a few counts of this clonotype. The genes are TRBV29-1 and TRBJ1-1, with D tentatively TRBD1 (5 bases). The germline CDR1 and CDR2 sequences are SQVTM and ANQGSEA. This CDR3 is 16 amino acids long. Trimming removed 0 bases at V and 2 bases at J, with 16 bases between. CDR3 in amino acids: CSVEDPFGGTNTEAFF. The CDR3, as DNA: TGCAGCGTTGAAGACCCGTTTGGGGGGACTAACACTGAAGCTTTCTTT. Looking up the rest from reference TRBV29-1 and TRBJ1-1 gives the full variable domain: SAVISQKPSRDICQRGTSLTIQCQVDSQVTMMFWYRQQPGQSLTLIATANQGSEATYESGFVIDKFPISRPNLTFSTLTVSNMSPEDSSIYLCSVEDPFGGTNTEAFFGQGTRLTVV.

In this sample, this clonotype turned up a few times. The chain's CDR3 is CASRASGRKETQYF. As DNA, the CDR3 is TGTGCCAGCAGGGCCAGCGGGAGGAAAGAGACCCAGTACTTC. V gene TRBV12-3 or TRBV12-4 combines with J gene TRBJ2-5; TRBD2 matches 9 bases. V lost 6 bases and J lost 3; bases outside the gene matches: 5. The CDR3 is 14 amino acids.

This clonotype showed up just a few times. The J gene is TRBJ2-3, the V gene TRBV6-5; the match to TRBD2 covers 11 bases. V lost 5 bases and J lost 5; bases outside the gene matches: 9. From germline, CDR1 is MNHEY and CDR2 SVGAGI. The CDR3 is made up of 16 amino acids. CDR3 nucleotide sequence: TGTGCCAGCAGTCGAACTAGCGGGGGCCGACGAGATACGCAGTATTTT. Encoded protein: CASSRTSGGRRDTQYF.